The clone carrying this T cell receptor (beta chain) showed up just once. Antigen specificity is unknown. This sample was taken from a study of CD8+CD57+ T cells in acquired aplastic anemia. Overall study: Across the sorted CD4+ and CD8+ cells, DNA amounts averaged about 3 ug. Findings and caveats of the study: Roughly 31 CD8+ CDR3 sequences were shared between patients and controls.

The CDR3 loop spans 14 amino acids. Germline V CDR1 and CDR2: LGHDT, YNNKEL (reference sequence). Trimming at V came to 6 bases and at J to 7 bases, leaving 5 bases not matched to a gene. Genomic DNA served as template for TCR beta VDJ and CDR3 profiling. TCRdb used MiXCR to reprocess the reads, holding one entry per CDR3 protein. The sample consists of about 98,000 distinct CDR3 sequences, about 63% of them appearing once. Patients included in sequencing had previously demonstrated CD8+CD57+ cell expansion by flow cytometry. The patients all had a severe acquired aplastic anemia diagnosis. The material sequenced was sorted CD4+, CD8+, or CD8+CD57+ T cells (not recorded which) from PBMCs. The clonotype originates from a human donor with aplastic anemia. The V and J genes are TRBV3-1 and TRBJ2-5, with 13 bases identical to TRBD2. The CDR3 sequence is CASRLGLAGTTQYF. The CDR3 coding sequence is TGTGCCAGCAGATTGGGACTAGCGGGGACGACCCAGTACTTC.